These 15 T cell receptor beta chains originate from one sample sequenced in a study of T cell responses to AZD1222 COVID-19 vaccine. Clones were read by immunoSEQ multiplex PCR, and TCRdb kept only the in-frame ones, dropping some. The sample yields roughly 50,000 clones, around 86% seen once. This material consisted of peripheral blood, taken 28 days after the second AZD1222 dose. Every receptor here comes from an adult who received the AZD1222 COVID-19 vaccine.

V usage is TRBV19 and J usage is TRBJ2-2; TRBD1 aligns across 8 bases. The CDR3 contains 16 residues. Trimming at V came to 2 bases and at J to 4 bases, leaving 6 bases not matched to a gene. CDR1 and CDR2 from the germline V gene are LNHDA and SQIVND (reference sequence). The CDR3 sequence is CASSIQGAGGTGELFF. The CDR3 region has the DNA TGTGCCAGTAGTATACAGGGGGCAGGGGGCACCGGGGAGCTGTTTTTT.

This chain joins TRBV30 and TRBJ2-1; 10 nucleotides match TRBD2. Looked up from germline, CDR1 is GTSNPN and CDR2 is SVGIG (reference sequence). With 3 bases clipped from V and 9 bases from J, the junction kept 14 bases outside the gene matches. CDR3 length equals 16 residues. The CDR3 protein is CAWRRGHLGLAVEQFF. The CDR3 region has the DNA TGTGCCTGGAGGAGGGGACACCTCGGACTAGCGGTTGAGCAGTTCTTC.

This rearrangement joins TRBV27 to TRBJ2-1; 9 positions agree with TRBD1. This CDR3 spans 15 amino acids. CDR1 is MNHEY and CDR2 is SMNVEV in the germline V gene (reference sequence). The V segment lost 6 bases and the J segment 8 bases; nucleotides outside the gene matches: 11. The CDR3 reads CASSSGTGREDEQFF. The CDR3 nucleotides are TGTGCCAGCAGCAGCGGGACAGGGCGTGAGGATGAGCAGTTCTTC.

This chain uses TRBV5-1 with TRBJ2-3; D could derive from TRBD1 or TRBD2 (6 bases each). The CDR3 has 16 amino acids. V shed 4 bases and J shed 0 bases, with 15 bases lying between them. The germline CDR1 and CDR2 sequences are SGHRS and YFSETQ. CDR3 nucleotide sequence: TGCGCCAGCAGCGTGGGAGGCCAGGGGAGCACAGATACGCAGTATTTT. Translation gives CASSVGGQGSTDTQYF.

The V call is TRBV19, the J call TRBJ2-2, with D possibly TRBD1 on 6 matching bases. The V and J ends lost 7 bases and 1 base respectively, with 7 bases between them. There are 13 residues in the CDR3. CDR1 and CDR2 (germline): LNHDA, SQIVND (reference sequence). The CDR3 region is CASKGGNTGELFF. CDR3 coding DNA: TGTGCCAGTAAAGGGGGGAACACCGGGGAGCTGTTTTTT.

The gene calls are TRBV3-1 (or the pseudogene TRBV3-2) and TRBJ1-5; no definite D call. V dropped 4 bases and J dropped 7 bases, with 23 bases sitting between them. CDR1 and CDR2 (germline): LGHDT, YNNKEL (reference sequence). This CDR3 contains 17 residues. This CDR3 reads CASSPPRLEGVGQPQHF. DNA for the CDR3: TGTGCCAGCAGCCCCCCCCGTTTGGAGGGAGTAGGGCAGCCCCAGCATTTT.

The chain combines TRBV4-3 with TRBJ2-5; D ambiguous. Germline V gene lookup returns CDR1 LGHNA and CDR2 YSLEER. There are 16 residues in the CDR3. The V gene lost 0 bases and the J gene lost 1 base, with 12 bases spanning the gap. The CDR3 spells CASSQDLGDFQETQYF. CDR3 nucleotide sequence: TGCGCCAGCAGCCAAGATCTCGGAGACTTCCAAGAGACCCAGTACTTC.

V and J are TRBV28 and TRBJ1-4; no clear D. The CDR3 length is 14 residues. CDR1 is MDHEN, CDR2 SYDVKM, per germline. V was shortened by 3 bases and J by 0 bases, with 5 bases between the two germline ends. The CDR3, as DNA: TGTGCCAGCAGTTTCCGTGCAACTAATGAAAAACTGTTTTTT. It encodes CASSFRATNEKLFF.

This chain links TRBV28 with TRBJ2-7; unclear D gene. Trimming left V 2 bases short and J 4 bases short, with 9 bases between. Germline V gene sequence: CDR1 MDHEN, CDR2 SYDVKM. The CDR3 consists of 13 residues. CDR3 coding DNA: TGTGCCAGCAGTTTAAGTCTAACTTACGAGCAGTACTTC. Residues: CASSLSLTYEQYF.

This chain joins TRBV19 and TRBJ1-5; 7 positions agree with TRBD1. This CDR3 comprises 14 residues. CDR1 and CDR2 from the germline V gene are LNHDA and SQIVND (reference sequence). After removal of 6 bases from V and 4 bases from J, the junction contained 6 bases not matched to a gene. The CDR3: CASRKLQGNQPQHF. CDR3 DNA sequence: TGTGCCAGTAGGAAATTACAGGGGAATCAGCCCCAGCATTTT.

V and J are TRBV28 and TRBJ1-4; TRBD1 aligns across 9 bases. CDR3 length: 18 residues. V lost 6 bases and J lost 6; bases outside the gene matches: 17. Per germline, CDR1 MDHEN and CDR2 SYDVKM. The CDR3 DNA is TGTGCCAGCAGACAAACCGGGACAGGGCGCATGTGGGATGAAAAACTGTTTTTT. Protein product: CASRQTGTGRMWDEKLFF. The entire variable domain, with the rest obtained from reference TRBV28 and TRBJ1-4, is as follows: DVKVTQSSRYLVKRTGEKVFLECVQDMDHENMFWYRQDPGLGLRLIYFSYDVKMKEKGDIPEGYSVSREKKERFSLILESASTNQTSMYLCASRQTGTGRMWDEKLFFGSGTQLSVL.

This clone showed up just a few times. V usage is TRBV5-1 and J usage is TRBJ2-5, with a weak D call TRBD1 (6 bases). The ends were cut back, 1 base at V and 1 base at J, with 8 bases in the middle. The germline CDR1 and CDR2 sequences are SGHRS and YFSETQ. The CDR3 runs 14 residues. CDR3 coding DNA: TGCGCCAGCAGCTTGTGGACAGCCCAAGAGACCCAGTACTTC. Its translation is CASSLWTAQETQYF.

Worth noting for this clone: The junction and the germline gene differ at one end; a read error may be behind it. The chain recombines TRBV19 with TRBJ1-1, with D uncertain. Germline CDR1 is LNHDA and CDR2 is SQIVND (reference sequence). This CDR3 is built from 16 residues. The CDR3 nucleotides read TGTGCCAGTAGTAGCAGCCATGCGGCTTCAAACAATGAAGCTTTCTTT. Translated: CASSSSHAASNNEAFF.

This clone was observed a handful of times. The V call is TRBV29-1, the J call TRBJ2-7; D is perhaps TRBD1 (6 bases). The V gene lost 8 bases and the J gene lost 2 bases, with 16 bases spanning the gap. Per germline, CDR1 SQVTM and CDR2 ANQGSEA. This CDR3 comprises 13 residues. The CDR3 DNA reads as TGCAGCACAAGGACAACAGGGCCCTACGAGCAGTACTTC. This sequence encodes CSTRTTGPYEQYF.

The CDR3 DNA reads as TGCGCCAGCAGCTCCTTCCCGACAGGCCCTGGAAACACCATATATTTT. As protein: CASSSFPTGPGNTIYF. This chain connects TRBV5-1 to TRBJ1-3; D is possibly TRBD1 (6 bases). This CDR3 contains 16 residues. The germline V gene has CDR1 SGHRS and CDR2 YFSETQ. V dropped 3 bases and J dropped 2 bases, with 15 bases sitting between them.